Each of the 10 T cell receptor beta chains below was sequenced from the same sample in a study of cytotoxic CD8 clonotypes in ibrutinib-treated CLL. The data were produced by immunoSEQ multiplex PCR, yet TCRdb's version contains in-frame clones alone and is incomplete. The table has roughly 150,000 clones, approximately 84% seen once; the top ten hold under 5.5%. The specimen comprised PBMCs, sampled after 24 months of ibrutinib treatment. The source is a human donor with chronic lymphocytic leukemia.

The CDR3 region is CASSAQTGGLVEKLFF. The CDR3 DNA is TGTGCCAGCAGTGCCCAGACAGGGGGACTGGTTGAAAAACTGTTTTTT. This chain joins TRBV28 and TRBJ1-4; 9 nucleotides match TRBD1. This CDR3 contains 16 residues. The V gene's germline CDR1 is MDHEN and CDR2 SYDVKM. With V trimmed by 5 bases and J by 7 bases, 11 bases remained unmatched. Full variable domain (missing parts from reference TRBV28 and TRBJ1-4): DVKVTQSSRYLVKRTGEKVFLECVQDMDHENMFWYRQDPGLGLRLIYFSYDVKMKEKGDIPEGYSVSREKKERFSLILESASTNQTSMYLCASSAQTGGLVEKLFFGSGTQLSVL.

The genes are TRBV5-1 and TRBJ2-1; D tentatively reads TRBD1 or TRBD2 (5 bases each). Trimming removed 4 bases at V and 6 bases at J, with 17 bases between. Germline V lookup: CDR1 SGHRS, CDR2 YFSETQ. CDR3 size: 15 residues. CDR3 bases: TGCGCCAGCAGCCCGAGGGGCCGGGAACCCAATGAGCAGTTCTTC. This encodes CASSPRGREPNEQFF.

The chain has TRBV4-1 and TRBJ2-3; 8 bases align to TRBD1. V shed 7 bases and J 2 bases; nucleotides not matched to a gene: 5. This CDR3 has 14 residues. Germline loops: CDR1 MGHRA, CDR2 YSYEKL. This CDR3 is CASKQGANTDTQYF. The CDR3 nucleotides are TGCGCCAGCAAGCAGGGGGCTAACACAGATACGCAGTATTTT.

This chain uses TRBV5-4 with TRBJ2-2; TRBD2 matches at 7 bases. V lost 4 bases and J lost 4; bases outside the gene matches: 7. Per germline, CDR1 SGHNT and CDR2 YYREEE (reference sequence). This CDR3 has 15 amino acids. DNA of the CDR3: TGTGCCAGCAGCCCTGGGGGAGGGTCCACCGGGGAGCTGTTTTTT. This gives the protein CASSPGGGSTGELFF.

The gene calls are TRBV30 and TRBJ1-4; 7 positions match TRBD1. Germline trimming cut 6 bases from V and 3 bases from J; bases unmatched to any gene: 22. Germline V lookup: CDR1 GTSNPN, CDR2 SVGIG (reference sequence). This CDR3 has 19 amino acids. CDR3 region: CACRTRDSPAVRANEKLFF. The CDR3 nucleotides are TGTGCCTGTCGTACTCGGGACAGCCCGGCGGTTCGAGCTAATGAAAAACTGTTTTTT.

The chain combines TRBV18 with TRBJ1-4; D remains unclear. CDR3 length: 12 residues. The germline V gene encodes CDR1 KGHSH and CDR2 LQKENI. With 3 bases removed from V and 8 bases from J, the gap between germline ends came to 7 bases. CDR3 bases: TGTGCCAGCTCACCGTCCGGGGAAAAACTGTTTTTT. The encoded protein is CASSPSGEKLFF. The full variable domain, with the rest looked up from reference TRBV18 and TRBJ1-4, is NAGVMQNPRHLVRRRGQEARLRCSPMKGHSHVYWYRQLPEEGLKFMVYLQKENIIDESGMPKERFSAEFPKEGPSILRIQQVVRGDSAAYFCASSPSGEKLFFGSGTQLSVL.

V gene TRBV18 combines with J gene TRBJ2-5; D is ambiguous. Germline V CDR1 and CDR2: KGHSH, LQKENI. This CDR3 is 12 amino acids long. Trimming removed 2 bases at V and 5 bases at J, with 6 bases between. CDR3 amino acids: CASSPSRETQYF. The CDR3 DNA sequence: TGTGCCAGCTCACCAAGCCGTGAGACCCAGTACTTC. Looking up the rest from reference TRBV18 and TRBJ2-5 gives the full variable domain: NAGVMQNPRHLVRRRGQEARLRCSPMKGHSHVYWYRQLPEEGLKFMVYLQKENIIDESGMPKERFSAEFPKEGPSILRIQQVVRGDSAAYFCASSPSRETQYFGPGTRLLVL.

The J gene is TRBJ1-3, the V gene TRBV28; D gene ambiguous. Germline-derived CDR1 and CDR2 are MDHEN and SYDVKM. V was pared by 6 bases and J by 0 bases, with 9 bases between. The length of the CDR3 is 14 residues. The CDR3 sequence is CASSSGFSGNTIYF. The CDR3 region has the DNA TGTGCCAGCAGCTCCGGTTTCTCTGGAAACACCATATATTTT.

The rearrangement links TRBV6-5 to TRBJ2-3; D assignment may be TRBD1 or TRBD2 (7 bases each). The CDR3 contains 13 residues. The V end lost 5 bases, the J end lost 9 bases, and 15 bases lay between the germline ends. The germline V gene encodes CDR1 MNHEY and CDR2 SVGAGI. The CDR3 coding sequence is TGTGCCAGCAGTGGCAGGGGGGGCGGCACGCAGTATTTT. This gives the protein CASSGRGGGTQYF.

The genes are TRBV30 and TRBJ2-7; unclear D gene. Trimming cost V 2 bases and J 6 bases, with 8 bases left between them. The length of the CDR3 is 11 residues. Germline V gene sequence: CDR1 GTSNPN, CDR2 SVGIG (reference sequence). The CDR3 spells CAWSILGEQYF. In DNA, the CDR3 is TGTGCCTGGAGTATACTGGGCGAGCAGTACTTC.